Described below is a single T cell receptor (beta chain) sequence and its context. What it recognizes is unknown. The data stem from a study of response to subunit inactivated influenza vaccine. Study observations and caveats: Researchers suggested that each seasonal influenza vaccination recruits few new T cells.

This CDR3 is 17 amino acids long. The germline V gene encodes CDR1 LGHNA and CDR2 YNFKEQ. V was shortened by 4 bases and J by 4 bases, with 17 bases between the two germline ends. TCRdb called the RT-PCR reads again in MiXCR, with one record for every CDR3 protein. The sample comprises some 850,000 distinct CDR3 sequences, approximately 17% of which are singletons, and approximately 11% rests with the top ten. This rearrangement joins TRBV4-2 to TRBJ2-6; a possible D gene is TRBD1 (6 bases). The starting material was PBMCs from blood, obtained 4 to 6 days after vaccination. This TCR came from a man aged 50-59 years who received an inactivated influenza vaccine. The CDR3 nucleotides are TGTGCCAGCAGCCTCCGGGGTGGGACATCGGGGGCCAACGTCCTGACTTTC. It encodes CASSLRGGTSGANVLTF.